One sample yielded the 6 T cell receptor beta chains listed below, sequenced in a study of shared clonotypes between healthy human individuals. Some clones are missing from TCRdb's copy, which holds only in-frame ones; the method was immunoSEQ multiplex PCR. The table shows under 2.5 million clones, with 92% occurring only once. The sequencing sample was made of naive CD4+ T cells from PBMCs. Subset denoted: CD45RA+ positively selected. The receptors shown here come from a young man in good health. Some clones in this sample may be carry-over from other donors' samples.

This chain joins TRBV7-6 and TRBJ1-4; no clear D gene. Germline CDR1 SGHVS, CDR2 FNYEAQ. CDR3 size: 15 residues. The V and J ends lost 1 base and 6 bases respectively, with 12 bases between them. This CDR3 reads CASSLGGGRDEKLFF. For the CDR3, the DNA is TGTGCCAGCAGCTTAGGGGGAGGGCGAGATGAAAAACTGTTTTTT.

The rearrangement joins TRBV18 to TRBJ1-5, with 9 bases lining up with TRBD1. This CDR3 is 15 amino acids long. Per germline, CDR1 KGHSH and CDR2 LQKENI. The ends lost 5 bases at V and 7 bases at J; junction bases unmatched: 9. The CDR3, as DNA: TGTGCCAGCTCATCGGGACAGGGCCTGGGGCAGCCCCAGCATTTT. It is translated as CASSSGQGLGQPQHF. Looking up the rest from reference TRBV18 and TRBJ1-5 gives the full variable domain: NAGVMQNPRHLVRRRGQEARLRCSPMKGHSHVYWYRQLPEEGLKFMVYLQKENIIDESGMPKERFSAEFPKEGPSILRIQQVVRGDSAAYFCASSSGQGLGQPQHFGDGTRLSIL.

The chain links TRBV11-3 to TRBJ2-7; D is ambiguous. V shed 5 bases and J shed 9 bases, with 14 bases lying between them. From germline, CDR1 is SGHNT and CDR2 YENEEA. The CDR3 runs 12 residues. The CDR3 nucleotides are TGTGCCAGCAGCCCCGAGAGTGGCGTGCAGTACTTC. It encodes CASSPESGVQYF.

The chain is built from TRBV7-2 and TRBJ2-4, with TRBD2 identical over 8 bases. The V gene end was trimmed by 5 bases and the J gene end by 9 bases; junction bases not matched to a gene: 15. The CDR3 has 16 amino acids. CDR1 is SGHTA and CDR2 is FQGNSA in the germline V gene. The CDR3 protein is CASSRDSGSSWGIQYF. In DNA, the CDR3 is TGTGCCAGCAGCCGCGACAGCGGGAGCTCCTGGGGCATTCAGTACTTC.

The V call is TRBV7-2, the J call TRBJ2-1, with D unclear. The V gene's germline CDR1 is SGHTA and CDR2 FQGNSA. V was pared by 7 bases and J by 7 bases, with 8 bases between. This CDR3 has 11 amino acids. CDR3 amino acids: CASTLGNEQFF. Written as DNA, the CDR3 is TGTGCCAGCACGCTAGGGAATGAGCAGTTCTTC.

The V and J genes are TRBV28 and TRBJ1-5; no clear D. V was pared by 5 bases and J by 11 bases, with 16 bases between. CDR1 is MDHEN and CDR2 is SYDVKM in the germline V gene. There are 13 residues in the CDR3. DNA of the CDR3: TGTGCCAGCAGTCCGTCGCTCCTGGACGCCCAGCATTTT. Residues: CASSPSLLDAQHF. Complete variable domain (other parts from reference TRBV28 and TRBJ1-5): DVKVTQSSRYLVKRTGEKVFLECVQDMDHENMFWYRQDPGLGLRLIYFSYDVKMKEKGDIPEGYSVSREKKERFSLILESASTNQTSMYLCASSPSLLDAQHFGDGTRLSIL.